The rows below give T cell receptor beta chains drawn from one sample of a study of identical twins. TCRdb called the 5' RACE reads again in MiXCR, with one record for every CDR3 protein. Of roughly 1,500,000 distinct CDR3 sequences listed, 32% were seen once; the top ten hold roughly 0.3%. Specimen: cord blood. These receptors came from a newborn girl in good health. The CDR3 runs from the conserved cysteine through the conserved F or W. Fields, in order: J gene, D gene, V gene, CDR3 length, clone size, CDR3 protein, CDR3 DNA. A D gene is named only where the DNA matches it firmly. Rows give clone size only sometimes, using once, few, many, or a class for an expanded clone.

j_gene: TRBJ2-4; d_gene: -; v_gene: TRBV2; len: 15; abundance: -; CDR3aa: CASSDSSIAKNIQYF; CDR3nt: TGTGCCAGCAGTGACTCCTCTATAGCCAAAAACATTCAGTACTTC
j_gene: TRBJ2-5; d_gene: TRBD1; v_gene: TRBV20-1; len: 13; abundance: few; CDR3aa: CSARPRGQETQYF; CDR3nt: TGCAGTGCTAGGCCCAGGGGGCAAGAGACCCAGTACTTC
j_gene: TRBJ2-7; d_gene: -; v_gene: TRBV3-1; len: 15; abundance: -; CDR3aa: CASSLAGRSPYEQYF; CDR3nt: TGTGCCAGCAGCCTCGCCGGCCGATCCCCATACGAGCAGTACTTC
j_gene: TRBJ2-1; d_gene: TRBD2; v_gene: TRBV9; len: 17; abundance: few; CDR3aa: CASSAHWGLAGNNEQFF; CDR3nt: TGTGCCAGCAGCGCCCACTGGGGACTAGCGGGGAATAATGAGCAGTTCTTC
j_gene: TRBJ2-5; d_gene: TRBD1; v_gene: TRBV12-5; len: 14; abundance: few; CDR3aa: CASGPGQGFNEQYF; CDR3nt: TGTGCTAGTGGACCGGGACAGGGTTTTAATGAGCAGTACTTC
j_gene: TRBJ1-2; d_gene: -; v_gene: TRBV20-1; len: 13; abundance: few; CDR3aa: CSASRTRTDGYTF; CDR3nt: TGCAGTGCTAGTCGTACGAGAACGGATGGCTACACCTTC
j_gene: TRBJ2-1; d_gene: -; v_gene: TRBV27; len: 16; abundance: few; CDR3aa: CASSFWFRTSGDEQFF; CDR3nt: TGTGCCAGCAGTTTTTGGTTTAGGACGTCAGGCGATGAGCAGTTCTTC
j_gene: TRBJ2-7; d_gene: -; v_gene: TRBV10-3; len: 14; abundance: few; CDR3aa: CAITGDGSSYEQYF; CDR3nt: TGTGCCATCACTGGGGACGGAAGCTCCTACGAGCAGTACTTC
j_gene: TRBJ2-7; d_gene: TRBD2; v_gene: TRBV29-1; len: 14; abundance: many; CDR3aa: CSVETSGRINEQYF; CDR3nt: TGCAGCGTTGAGACTAGCGGGAGGATCAACGAGCAGTACTTC
j_gene: TRBJ2-3; d_gene: TRBD1; v_gene: TRBV5-1; len: 14; abundance: -; CDR3aa: CASGGQDSTDTRYF; CDR3nt: TGCGCCAGCGGAGGACAGGATAGCACAGATACGCGGTATTTT
j_gene: TRBJ2-5; d_gene: -; v_gene: TRBV20-1; len: 10; abundance: -; CDR3aa: CSARDSPGYF; CDR3nt: TGCAGTGCTAGAGACAGCCCAGGGTACTTC
j_gene: TRBJ2-3; d_gene: -; v_gene: TRBV24-1; len: 15; abundance: -; CDR3aa: CATSDHRTNTDTQYF; CDR3nt: TGTGCCACCAGTGACCACCGGACAAACACAGATACGCAGTATTTT
j_gene: TRBJ2-7; d_gene: -; v_gene: TRBV18; len: 13; abundance: few; CDR3aa: CASSPGPIHEQYF; CDR3nt: TGTGCCAGCTCACCGGGGCCTATCCACGAGCAGTACTTC
j_gene: TRBJ1-1; d_gene: TRBD1; v_gene: TRBV7-2; len: 13; abundance: -; CDR3aa: CASSLLQGGVAFF; CDR3nt: TGTGCCAGCAGCTTACTACAGGGGGGAGTCGCTTTCTTT
j_gene: TRBJ2-1; d_gene: -; v_gene: TRBV5-1; len: 13; abundance: few; CDR3aa: CASRTRSVGEQFF; CDR3nt: TGCGCCAGCCGAACCCGAAGTGTGGGTGAGCAGTTCTTC
j_gene: TRBJ2-1; d_gene: -; v_gene: TRBV5-1; len: 14; abundance: few; CDR3aa: CASSFRPMSDEQFF; CDR3nt: TGCGCCAGCAGCTTTCGACCCATGAGCGATGAGCAGTTCTTC
j_gene: TRBJ2-7; d_gene: -; v_gene: TRBV7-2; len: 14; abundance: -; CDR3aa: CASSLTSSAYEQYF; CDR3nt: TGTGCCAGCAGCCTCACTAGCTCAGCCTACGAGCAGTACTTC
j_gene: TRBJ1-1; d_gene: -; v_gene: TRBV25-1; len: 14; abundance: -; CDR3aa: CASSALGLSTEAFF; CDR3nt: TGTGCCAGCAGTGCTCTGGGACTGAGCACTGAAGCTTTCTTT
j_gene: TRBJ2-4; d_gene: TRBD2; v_gene: TRBV6-2/TRBV6-3; len: 18; abundance: many; CDR3aa: CASSYSGLAGVAKNIQYF; CDR3nt: TGTGCCAGCAGTTACTCGGGACTAGCGGGAGTAGCCAAAAACATTCAGTACTTC
j_gene: TRBJ2-7; d_gene: -; v_gene: TRBV6-1; len: 15; abundance: -; CDR3aa: CASSVAAAISYEQYF; CDR3nt: TGTGCCAGCAGTGTCGCGGCAGCCATTTCCTACGAGCAGTACTTC
j_gene: TRBJ1-2; d_gene: -; v_gene: TRBV25-1; len: 14; abundance: many; CDR3aa: CASRSDTHDYGYTF; CDR3nt: TGTGCCAGCAGGAGCGACACCCACGACTATGGCTACACCTTC
j_gene: TRBJ2-7; d_gene: -; v_gene: TRBV9; len: 15; abundance: few; CDR3aa: CASSVGLSPNYEQYF; CDR3nt: TGTGCCAGCAGCGTGGGACTTTCCCCGAACTACGAGCAGTACTTC
j_gene: TRBJ2-1; d_gene: -; v_gene: TRBV28; len: 15; abundance: -; CDR3aa: CASSRRTRAPYEQFF; CDR3nt: TGTGCCAGCAGTCGTCGCACACGAGCCCCCTACGAGCAGTTCTTC
j_gene: TRBJ2-7; d_gene: TRBD1; v_gene: TRBV4-2; len: 15; abundance: -; CDR3aa: CASSQVAGTGYEQYF; CDR3nt: TGTGCCAGCAGCCAGGTCGCCGGGACAGGGTACGAGCAGTACTTC
j_gene: TRBJ2-1; d_gene: TRBD1; v_gene: TRBV10-3; len: 15; abundance: few; CDR3aa: CAISGGQGGNNEQFF; CDR3nt: TGTGCCATCAGTGGGGGACAGGGTGGGAACAATGAGCAGTTCTTC
j_gene: TRBJ1-2; d_gene: -; v_gene: TRBV25-1; len: 13; abundance: many; CDR3aa: CASSESRNDGYTF; CDR3nt: TGTGCCAGCAGTGAATCGAGGAACGATGGCTACACCTTC
j_gene: TRBJ1-1; d_gene: -; v_gene: TRBV11-2; len: 15; abundance: -; CDR3aa: CASSLVGGRALEAFF; CDR3nt: TGTGCCAGCAGCTTAGTCGGGGGGCGGGCACTTGAAGCTTTCTTT
j_gene: TRBJ2-5; d_gene: TRBD2; v_gene: TRBV12-3/TRBV12-4; len: 17; abundance: -; CDR3aa: CASSQGTSGGAWETQYF; CDR3nt: TGTGCCAGCAGTCAAGGGACTAGCGGGGGGGCCTGGGAGACCCAGTACTTC
j_gene: TRBJ2-5; d_gene: -; v_gene: TRBV9; len: 14; abundance: many; CDR3aa: CASSVDGYQETQYF; CDR3nt: TGTGCCAGCAGCGTAGACGGGTACCAAGAGACCCAGTACTTC
j_gene: TRBJ1-1; d_gene: -; v_gene: TRBV3-1; len: 14; abundance: -; CDR3aa: CASSRRGGRAEAFF; CDR3nt: TGTGCCAGCAGCCGCAGGGGTGGTCGAGCTGAAGCTTTCTTT
j_gene: TRBJ2-5; d_gene: TRBD2; v_gene: TRBV28; len: 14; abundance: few; CDR3aa: CASSPTGTTRTQYF; CDR3nt: TGTGCCAGCAGTCCCACCGGGACTACCAGGACCCAGTACTTC
j_gene: TRBJ1-4; d_gene: -; v_gene: TRBV25-1; len: 15; abundance: -; CDR3aa: CASSPDPVSREKLFF; CDR3nt: TGTGCCAGCAGCCCGGACCCCGTTTCGCGTGAAAAACTGTTTTTT
j_gene: TRBJ2-7; d_gene: -; v_gene: TRBV29-1; len: 12; abundance: many; CDR3aa: CSFCGLSYEQYF; CDR3nt: TGCAGCTTTTGCGGGCTCTCCTACGAGCAGTACTTC